This TCR beta chain was found in a study of radiation and T cells in renal cell carcinoma. About the study: Nephrectomy followed 15 Gy stereotactic body radiation by 4 weeks.

Documented time point: baseline pretreatment blood. The treatment denotes: 15 Gy SBRT to primary tumor, nephrectomy 4 weeks later. This clone was counted a few times. The V segment lost 4 bases and the J segment 0 bases; nucleotides outside the gene matches: 13. The germline V gene has CDR1 MDHEN and CDR2 SYDVKM. The CDR3 loop spans 20 amino acids. Data came from immunoSEQ multiplex PCR; TCRdb stores just in-frame clones and leaves some out. This sample has approximately 110,000 clones, with approximately 80% found just once. The sequencing used blood, collected from a patient whose treatment included radiotherapy and nephrectomy. This clonotype was obtained from a woman aged 60-75 years with renal cell carcinoma. V gene TRBV28 combines with J gene TRBJ2-3, with 13 nucleotides matching TRBD2. DNA for the CDR3: TGTGCCAGCAGTTCGAGGACTAGCGGGGGAAAGACTAAGAGCACAGATACGCAGTATTTT. This codes for CASSSRTSGGKTKSTDTQYF.